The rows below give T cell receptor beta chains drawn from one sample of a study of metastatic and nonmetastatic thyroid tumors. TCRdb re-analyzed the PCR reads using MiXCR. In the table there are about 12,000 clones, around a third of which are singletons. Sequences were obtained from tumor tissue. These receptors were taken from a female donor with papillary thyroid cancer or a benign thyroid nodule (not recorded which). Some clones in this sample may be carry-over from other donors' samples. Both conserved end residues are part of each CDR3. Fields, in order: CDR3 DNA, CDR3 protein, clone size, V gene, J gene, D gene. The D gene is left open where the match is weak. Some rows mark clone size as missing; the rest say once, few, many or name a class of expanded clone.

TGCGCCAGCAGCCCCCATGGCAGCAACAATGAGCAGTTCTTC,CASSPHGSNNEQFF,medium-sized,TRBV5-1,TRBJ2-1,-
TGTGCCAGCAGCCTCCTGGTGGGCGAAGGTAATGAGCAGTTCTTC,CASSLLVGEGNEQFF,-,TRBV11-2,TRBJ2-1,-
TGTGCCAGCAGCCTATACAGGGATCTCTACGAGCAGTACTTC,CASSLYRDLYEQYF,-,TRBV7-2,TRBJ2-7,-
TGTGCCATCAGTGATCGCTATCGGGGAAACACCGGGGAGCTGTTTTTT,CAISDRYRGNTGELFF,few,TRBV10-3,TRBJ2-2,-
TGTGCCAGCAGTTTACGCCCGCAGGTCTGGGACAGGACAGATACGCAGTATTTT,CASSLRPQVWDRTDTQYF,large,TRBV27,TRBJ2-3,TRBD1
TGTGCCAGCAGTTACGGCGGACAGGCACCACTATTC,CASSYGGQAPLF,few,TRBV6-2/TRBV6-3,TRBJ2-1,TRBD1
TGTGCCAGCAGGGGGGGAGGCGGCGAGCAGTACTTC,CASRGGGGEQYF,few,TRBV11-3,TRBJ2-7,-
TGCAGTGCTCCCCGGACTAGCGGGAGGGGACACCTAGAATACGAGCAGTACTTC,CSAPRTSGRGHLEYEQYF,-,TRBV20-1,TRBJ2-7,TRBD2
TGTGCCAGCAGCTGGAGACTAGCGGGAGACCCGAGCTCCTACAATGAGCAGTTCTTC,CASSWRLAGDPSSYNEQFF,-,TRBV7-2,TRBJ2-1,TRBD2
TGTGCCTGGAGTGTTAACGGGGGTGGATATACGCAGTATTTT,CAWSVNGGGYTQYF,-,TRBV30,TRBJ2-3,-
TGTGCCAGCAGCCCCTCGGGGGAGGCTTACAATGAGCAGTTCTTC,CASSPSGEAYNEQFF,few,TRBV6-1,TRBJ2-1,-
TGCAGTGCTAGGACGGGAGCGGGGCTTACCTACGAGCAGTACTTC,CSARTGAGLTYEQYF,many,TRBV20-1,TRBJ2-7,TRBD2
TGTGCCAGCAGCTCTGCCCTCGGGACTACATCCTACGAGCAGTACTTC,CASSSALGTTSYEQYF,few,TRBV12-3/TRBV12-4,TRBJ2-7,TRBD2
TGTGCCAGCAGCCTCGACAGGGATGCGCGTGAAAAACTGTTTTTT,CASSLDRDAREKLFF,medium-sized,TRBV3-1,TRBJ1-4,TRBD1
TGTGCCAGCACCTCGGACCCCGCGGATGGCTACACCTTC,CASTSDPADGYTF,-,TRBV6-1,TRBJ1-2,-
TGTGCCAGCAGCTTAGAGGGGACAGAGTCCTACGAGCAGTACTTC,CASSLEGTESYEQYF,-,TRBV11-3,TRBJ2-7,TRBD1
TGTGCCAGCAGCTTATCGTACAGGGCGAACACCGGGGAGCTGTTTTTT,CASSLSYRANTGELFF,-,TRBV7-2,TRBJ2-2,-
TGTGCCAGCAGTATCGGACTTTTCAGTGAAGATTTCTTT,CASSIGLFSEDFF,-,TRBV3-1,TRBJ1-1,-
TGTGCCAGCAGGACGGGGGTTGCCTACGAGCAGTACTTC,CASRTGVAYEQYF,few,TRBV2,TRBJ2-7,-
TGTGCCAGCAGTTTCCGATCTGGGGTCAACTTCCTGACTTTC,CASSFRSGVNFLTF,-,TRBV12-3/TRBV12-4,TRBJ2-6,-
TGTGCCTGGAGGGATTCCCCAGATACGCAGTATTTT,CAWRDSPDTQYF,-,TRBV30,TRBJ2-3,-
TGTGCCAGTAGTATCGGACAGGGTGGCGAGCCCCAGCATTTT,CASSIGQGGEPQHF,medium-sized,TRBV19,TRBJ1-5,TRBD1
TGCGCCAGCAGCCAAGGCGCGGGAGGGCCTGGGTACGAGCAGTACTTC,CASSQGAGGPGYEQYF,-,TRBV4-1,TRBJ2-7,TRBD2
TGTGCCAGCAGCTGGCTAGCGGGAGACGAGCAGTACTTC,CASSWLAGDEQYF,-,TRBV6-2/TRBV6-3,TRBJ2-7,TRBD2
TGTGCCAGCAGTGAATGGACGAACCAAGAGACCCAGTACTTC,CASSEWTNQETQYF,-,TRBV25-1,TRBJ2-5,-
TGTGCCACCAGTGATTTGGCCCCAATCGGTACGCAGTATTTT,CATSDLAPIGTQYF,-,TRBV24-1,TRBJ2-3,-
TGTGCCAGCAGTCTGGGACTAGCGATGTCCTACGAGCAGTACTTC,CASSLGLAMSYEQYF,-,TRBV12-3/TRBV12-4,TRBJ2-7,TRBD2
TGCAGTGTCAATAGAAAGGGGGCCTCCCTTAACTATGGCTACACCTTC,CSVNRKGASLNYGYTF,-,TRBV29-1,TRBJ1-2,TRBD1
TGCAGTGCTAGGCCAGCGGGGGGGCTGTTGGCCTACAATGAGCAGTTCTTC,CSARPAGGLLAYNEQFF,-,TRBV20-1,TRBJ2-1,TRBD2
TGTGCCAGTAGTATATCTATAGCGGGAGGGCCCGGGGACAATGAGCAGTTCTTC,CASSISIAGGPGDNEQFF,-,TRBV19,TRBJ2-1,TRBD2
TGTGCCAGCAGCTTAGTGTCGACAGGGACCGGGGAGCTGTTTTTT,CASSLVSTGTGELFF,-,TRBV7-2,TRBJ2-2,TRBD1
TGCAGTGCTAGAGATGGGACCCACAATGAGCAGTTCTTC,CSARDGTHNEQFF,-,TRBV20-1,TRBJ2-1,-
TGTGCCAGCTCGCCGACCGGGAACTCGAACACCGGGGAGCTGTTTTTT,CASSPTGNSNTGELFF,-,TRBV18,TRBJ2-2,-
TGTGCCAGCAGCCGAGACAATCAGCCCCAGCATTTT,CASSRDNQPQHF,-,TRBV7-9,TRBJ1-5,-
TGTGCCAGCAGCCCTGGGACTAGCGGGGAGGAGCAGTATTTT,CASSPGTSGEEQYF,-,TRBV6-4,TRBJ2-3,TRBD2
TGTGCCAGCAGCCCCGGGACTAGCGGGGGGTCCTTCTCCTACGAGCAGTACTTC,CASSPGTSGGSFSYEQYF,medium-sized,TRBV3-1,TRBJ2-7,TRBD2
TGTGCCTGGAGTCGCGGGACAGGGGTGATACCCTATAATTCACCCCTCCACTTT,CAWSRGTGVIPYNSPLHF,-,TRBV30,TRBJ1-6,TRBD1
TGTGCCAGCAGCCTGCTATCAGGGGCTGGAAACACCATATATTTT,CASSLLSGAGNTIYF,-,TRBV9,TRBJ1-3,-
TGTGCCAGCAGTTTGGTCCATGAGCAGTTCTTC,CASSLVHEQFF,-,TRBV28,TRBJ2-1,-
TGTGCCTGGAGTGCCAGCAGGGGCAGTCAGCCCCAGCATTTT,CAWSASRGSQPQHF,medium-sized,TRBV30,TRBJ1-5,-
TGTGCCAGCAGTTACGCCACAGATACGCAGTATTTT,CASSYATDTQYF,medium-sized,TRBV6-2/TRBV6-3,TRBJ2-3,-
TGTGCCAGCAGTGTCACAGGGCGGTACACTGAAGCTTTCTTT,CASSVTGRYTEAFF,few,TRBV6-1,TRBJ1-1,-
TGTGCCAGCAGTCTACACAGGCCGAACACTGAAGCTTTCTTT,CASSLHRPNTEAFF,-,TRBV28,TRBJ1-1,-
TGCAGTGCTAGAAATTCCGGGGGGAGCACTGAAGCTTTCTTT,CSARNSGGSTEAFF,-,TRBV20-1,TRBJ1-1,-
TGTGCCAGCAGTTACACCCGTCCAGATTTTACTGAAGCTTTCTTT,CASSYTRPDFTEAFF,few,TRBV6-2/TRBV6-3,TRBJ1-1,-
TGTGCCAGCAACCAAGGTCCCTCCTTGAGCGGGGGTTCCTACGAGCAGTACTTC,CASNQGPSLSGGSYEQYF,few,TRBV6-2/TRBV6-3,TRBJ2-7,TRBD2
TGTGCCTGGAGTGTATCGGGGTCCTATAATTCACCCCTCCACTTT,CAWSVSGSYNSPLHF,-,TRBV30,TRBJ1-6,-
TGTGCCAGCCAGGGACTAGCGGGTAGCACAGATACGCAGTATTTT,CASQGLAGSTDTQYF,few,TRBV6-1,TRBJ2-3,TRBD2
TGTGCCAGCTCGCCGGGACGGACAAATTCACCCCTCCACTTT,CASSPGRTNSPLHF,medium-sized,TRBV18,TRBJ1-6,-
TGCGCCAGCAGCCAAGATTGGGGGTATAATTCACCCCTCCACTTT,CASSQDWGYNSPLHF,medium-sized,TRBV4-1,TRBJ1-6,-